One sample yielded the 32 T cell receptor beta chains listed below, sequenced in a study of human CD8 memory T cell subsets. Researchers made TCR beta libraries via UMI-labeled 5' RACE. TCRdb reprocessed the 5' RACE reads, with one entry per CDR3 protein and no DNA. Recorded here are around 7,300 distinct CDR3 sequences; the top ten clones represent 21%. The specimen sequenced was CD8+ T cells from PBMCs. The receptor set was obtained from a human donor in good health.

The chain joins TRBV5-6 to TRBJ1-1; there is no DNA to check the TCRdb D call of TRBD1. The CDR3 runs to 15 residues. CDR1 is SGHDT, CDR2 YYEEEE, per germline. The CDR3 protein is CASSLFGARGTEAFF.

The gene calls are TRBV27 and TRBJ2-7; lacking DNA, the TRBD2 call made by TCRdb goes unchecked. The CDR3 length is 14 residues. CDR1 and CDR2 (germline): MNHEY, SMNVEV (reference sequence). The CDR3 spells CATRGSGSPGEQYF.

V usage is TRBV27 and J usage is TRBJ2-7; the TCRdb D gene call, TRBD2, has no DNA to confirm it. The CDR3 has 13 residues. Germline lookup yields CDR1 MNHEY and CDR2 SMNVEV (reference sequence). CDR3 protein: CASSQGEGYEQYF.

The chain couples TRBV27 to TRBJ2-1; lacking DNA, the TRBD2 call made by TCRdb goes unchecked. The length of the CDR3 is 15 residues. Germline lookup yields CDR1 MNHEY and CDR2 SMNVEV (reference sequence). CDR3 in amino acids: CASSPHASGRNEQFF.

The chain recombines TRBV4-2 with TRBJ1-6. The CDR3 is made up of 16 amino acids. Looked up from germline, CDR1 is LGHNA and CDR2 is YNFKEQ. The CDR3 loop reads CASSQAGSFGDSPLHF.

The V call is TRBV13, the J call TRBJ2-5. Germline lookup yields CDR1 PRHDT and CDR2 FYEKMQ (reference sequence). The length of the CDR3 is 14 residues. This CDR3 reads CASSLWHTQETQYF.

The chain has TRBV13 and TRBJ2-5; the D gene TCRdb calls, TRBD2, cannot be checked with no DNA. CDR1 is PRHDT and CDR2 is FYEKMQ in the germline V gene (reference sequence). CDR3 size: 16 residues. The CDR3 reads CASSSRTSGIQETQYF.

The chain couples TRBV20-1 to TRBJ2-1; the TCRdb call, TRBD2, lacks DNA for checking. The CDR3 has 15 amino acids. Germline V lookup: CDR1 DFQATT, CDR2 SNEGSKA (reference sequence). CDR3 region: CSAPQREVTYNEQFF.

The chain uses TRBV20-1 and TRBJ2-7; TCRdb outputs TRBD2, but without DNA this stays unchecked. The germline gives CDR1 DFQATT, CDR2 SNEGSKA (reference sequence). The CDR3 loop spans 13 amino acids. The CDR3 region is CSARAREDHEQYF.

V gene TRBV7-8 combines with J gene TRBJ2-3; TCRdb reports TRBD2, a call that lacks DNA to check it against. Per germline, CDR1 SGHVS and CDR2 FQNEAQ. This CDR3 comprises 17 residues. The CDR3 reads CASSSKDGREPTDTQYF.

The genes are TRBV10-3 and TRBJ2-7; there is no DNA to check the TCRdb D call of TRBD1. The CDR3 consists of 12 residues. Germline lookup yields CDR1 ENHRY and CDR2 SYGVKD. The CDR3 loop is CAIRDSDYEQYF.

The gene calls are TRBV7-8 and TRBJ2-1; no DNA is available, so the TRBD2 call from TCRdb remains unchecked. This CDR3 has 14 residues. From germline, CDR1 is SGHVS and CDR2 FQNEAQ. This chain's CDR3 is CASSSGTSGNEQFF.

This rearrangement joins TRBV20-1 to TRBJ2-5; the D call of TRBD1 rests on TCRdb alone, since no DNA is present to check it. Germline assignment: CDR1 DFQATT and CDR2 SNEGSKA (reference sequence). The CDR3 length is 14 residues. The CDR3 sequence is CSARGTGEQETQYF.

This clonotype is labeled medium-sized based on frequency. The chain carries TRBV4-1 and TRBJ1-3; the D gene TCRdb calls, TRBD1, cannot be checked with no DNA. This CDR3 has 16 amino acids. Per the germline V gene, CDR1 is MGHRA and CDR2 is YSYEKL. The chain's CDR3 is CASSQDRDSSGNTIYF.

The chain joins TRBV5-1 to TRBJ2-5; TCRdb's D gene call, TRBD2, goes unchecked for lack of DNA. The germline CDR1 and CDR2 sequences are SGHRS and YFSETQ. The length of the CDR3 is 14 residues. CDR3 sequence: CASSLEQTLGTQYF. The whole variable domain, filled in from reference TRBV5-1 and TRBJ2-5, reads KAGVTQTPRYLIKTRGQQVTLSCSPISGHRSVSWYQQTPGQGLQFLFEYFSETQRNKGNFPGRFSGRQFSNSRSEMNVSTLELGDSALYLCASSLEQTLGTQYFGPGTRLLVL.

This chain uses TRBV10-3 with TRBJ2-2; TCRdb designates TRBD2, a call that cannot be tested without DNA. This CDR3 is built from 18 residues. Germline CDR1 ENHRY, CDR2 SYGVKD. The CDR3 reads CAISEGLAGDLGTGELFF.

V gene TRBV4-3 combines with J gene TRBJ2-7. Germline CDR1 LGHNA, CDR2 YSLEER. The CDR3 runs to 13 residues. The CDR3 sequence is CASSQDYQSEQYF.

The chain links TRBV12-3 or TRBV12-4 to TRBJ1-5; TCRdb's D gene call, TRBD1, goes unchecked for lack of DNA. This CDR3 has 15 residues. The CDR3 protein is CASSQTGGRNQPQHF.

The chain recombines TRBV11-2 with TRBJ2-2. CDR1 SGHAT and CDR2 FQNNGV come from the germline V gene. This CDR3 has 11 residues. The CDR3 reads CASGTSGELFF.

The V and J genes are TRBV20-1 and TRBJ1-1. The CDR3 runs 13 residues. Germline V gene data show CDR1 as DFQATT and CDR2 as SNEGSKA (reference sequence). CDR3 loop: CSARGDLYTEAFF.

The genes are TRBV4-2 and TRBJ1-2; TCRdb calls TRBD1, which cannot be checked without DNA. The germline V gene encodes CDR1 LGHNA and CDR2 YNFKEQ. The CDR3 extends over 15 amino acids. CDR3 residues: CASSQDQDTRGGYTF.

This chain joins TRBV3-1 and TRBJ2-2. The germline CDR1 and CDR2 sequences are LGHDT and YNNKEL (reference sequence). This CDR3 comprises 13 residues. This chain's CDR3 is CASSLRRTGELFF.

The rearrangement joins TRBV11-2 to TRBJ2-5; TCRdb outputs TRBD1, but without DNA this stays unchecked. Germline V gene data show CDR1 as SGHAT and CDR2 as FQNNGV. The CDR3 runs to 15 residues. The CDR3 reads CASSLAQGGQETQYF.

J is TRBJ2-5 and V is TRBV6-6. The germline gives CDR1 MNHNY, CDR2 SVGAGI (reference sequence). There are 11 residues in the CDR3. This CDR3 reads CASALGETQYF.

J is TRBJ2-1 and V is TRBV27; the TCRdb D gene call, TRBD2, has no DNA to confirm it. This CDR3 has 15 amino acids. The germline V gene encodes CDR1 MNHEY and CDR2 SMNVEV (reference sequence). CDR3 in amino acids: CASSIIAESYNEQFF.

V and J are TRBV20-1 and TRBJ1-5; TCRdb's D call, TRBD1, is unchecked because there is no DNA. The CDR3 has 14 amino acids. CDR1 DFQATT and CDR2 SNEGSKA come from the germline V gene (reference sequence). The CDR3 protein is CSASPGGSNQPQHF.

V usage is TRBV7-2 and J usage is TRBJ1-1; TCRdb's assignment of TRBD1 cannot be checked, as there is no DNA. The CDR3 totals 11 residues. Germline V gives CDR1 SGHTA, CDR2 FQGNSA. CDR3 region: CASSAGAEAFF.

This chain uses TRBV5-6 with TRBJ2-1. CDR3 length: 15 residues. Per the germline V gene, CDR1 is SGHDT and CDR2 is YYEEEE. Here the CDR3 reads CASSLGQGPYNEQFF.

The V call is TRBV6-2 or TRBV6-3, the J call TRBJ2-3. The length of the CDR3 is 14 residues. The germline V gene has CDR1 MNHEY and CDR2 SVGEGT. The chain's CDR3 is CASSRRTEADTQYF.

The chain recombines TRBV4-1 with TRBJ1-3. Germline loops: CDR1 MGHRA, CDR2 YSYEKL. The CDR3 is made up of 17 amino acids. This CDR3 reads CASSQPLIQRNGNTIYF.

This chain connects TRBV20-1 to TRBJ1-1; TCRdb outputs TRBD1, but without DNA this stays unchecked. This CDR3 contains 13 residues. Germline V lookup: CDR1 DFQATT, CDR2 SNEGSKA (reference sequence). The CDR3: CSAKDRGNTEAFF.

The V call is TRBV28, the J call TRBJ2-1; TCRdb's D call, TRBD2, is unchecked because there is no DNA. The CDR3 runs 15 residues. CDR1 and CDR2 from the germline V gene are MDHEN and SYDVKM. The CDR3 sequence: CASSSRSGTYNEQFF.